This T cell receptor beta chain is drawn from a study of T cells after yellow fever vaccination. Study outcomes and limitations: The booster saw the reappearance of most primary-vaccination clones (nearly 98% CD4, roughly 87% CD8). The study noted that FACS-sorted repertoires could contain abundant clonotypes contaminating from the bulk population. The secondary response was weaker but peaked faster, day 5 versus 15.

Generation of TCR cDNA used 5'RACE template switching (which added a universal primer site and UMIs). Via MiXCR, TCRdb re-called the 5' RACE reads, giving one row per CDR3 protein. The profile shows about 350,000 distinct CDR3 sequences, 7% to 10% of them singletons. Notes on this clonotype: Its target is unknown.

The CDR3 is 18 residues long. J lost 0 bases, V lost 2 bases, and 3 bases had no gene match. CDR1 and CDR2 (germline): LGHNA, YSLEER. This TCR came from a man aged 18 to 29 who received the YFV17D yellow fever vaccine. The gene calls are TRBV4-3 and TRBJ2-3; 15 bases agree with TRBD2. The material was PBMCs, obtained approximately 40 days after the first yellow fever vaccination. The CDR3 protein is CASSQRTSGGESTDTQYF. Here the CDR3 DNA reads TGCGCCAGCAGCCAACGGACTAGCGGGGGGGAAAGCACAGATACGCAGTATTTT.